This TCR beta chain was recovered during a study of blood T cells in healthy people across ages. In germline, CDR1 is MNHEY, CDR2 SVGEGT. Unmatched junction bases numbered 11, after V lost 9 bases and J lost 0 bases. The CDR3 is made up of 16 amino acids. Using a J-beta primer mix together with a sample-barcoded 5' primer, a second PCR was run for roughly 7 to 12 cycles. MiXCR, applied by TCRdb to the 5' RACE reads, yields one record per CDR3 protein. The top ten hold approximately 23% of the sample, which has about 800,000 distinct CDR3 sequences, nearly 60% seen once. Sequenced: blood. This sequence joins TRBV6-2 or TRBV6-3 and TRBJ2-1, with 7 bases fitting TRBD2. The sequence was obtained from a man younger than 40 in good health. The CDR3 nucleotides are TGTGCCAGTACGCGACTAGCCCAGAGCTCCTACAATGAGCAGTTCTTC. Translating gives CASTRLAQSSYNEQFF.